The sequence of this T cell receptor beta chain was determined in a study of molecular identifiers for immune sequencing clone quantification. TCRdb re-called the PCR reads with MiXCR, one entry per CDR3 protein. The repertoire holds roughly 93,000 distinct CDR3 sequences, with under 20% as singletons. This clonotype was recorded many times. The CDR3 length is 13 residues. CDR1 is SEHNR and CDR2 is FQNEAQ in the germline V gene (reference sequence). V was pared by 5 bases and J by 6 bases, with 13 bases between. J is TRBJ1-1 and V is TRBV7-9; D gene ambiguous. The sample taken for sequencing was naive CD8+ T cells from blood, with Jurkat cell RNA spiked in. Subset given: FACS-sorted CD8+CD4-CCR7+CD45RA+ naive T cells. The sequence was collected from a human donor in good health. Some libraries in this study had Jurkat cell RNA spiked in. CDR3 DNA sequence: TGTGCCAGCAGCCCCGGGCCCTACTCTGAAGCTTTCTTT. The encoded protein is CASSPGPYSEAFF.